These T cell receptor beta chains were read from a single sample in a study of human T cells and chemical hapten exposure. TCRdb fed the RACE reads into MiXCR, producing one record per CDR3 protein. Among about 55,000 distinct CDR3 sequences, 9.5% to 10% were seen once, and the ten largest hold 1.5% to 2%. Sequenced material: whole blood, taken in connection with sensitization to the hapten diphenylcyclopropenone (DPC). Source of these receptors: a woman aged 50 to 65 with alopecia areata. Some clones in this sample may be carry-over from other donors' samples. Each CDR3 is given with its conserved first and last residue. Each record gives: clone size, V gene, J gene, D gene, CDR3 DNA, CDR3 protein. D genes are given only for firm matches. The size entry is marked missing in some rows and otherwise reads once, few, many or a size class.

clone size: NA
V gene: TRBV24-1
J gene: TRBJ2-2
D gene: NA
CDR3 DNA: TGTGCCACAAACGAGAACACCGGGGAGCTGTTTTTT
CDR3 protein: CATNENTGELFF

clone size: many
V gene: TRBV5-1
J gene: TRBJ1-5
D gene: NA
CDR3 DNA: TGCGCCAGCAGTCTGACGCCGGGGGCGGAGTCCCAGCATTTT
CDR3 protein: CASSLTPGAESQHF

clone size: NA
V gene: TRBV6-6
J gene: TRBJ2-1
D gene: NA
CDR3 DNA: TGTGCCAGCAGTTCAACCCGACTAGAAGCCAATGAGCAGTTCTTC
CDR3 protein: CASSSTRLEANEQFF

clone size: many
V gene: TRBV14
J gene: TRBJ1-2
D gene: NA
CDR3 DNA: TGTGCCAGCAGCCAAGAGGCGGGGAGAGGCTACACCTTC
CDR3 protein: CASSQEAGRGYTF

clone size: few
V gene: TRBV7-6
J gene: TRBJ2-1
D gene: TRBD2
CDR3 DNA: TGTGCCAGCAGTCCCGGGACTAGGGCTTACAATGAGCAGTTCTTC
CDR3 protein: CASSPGTRAYNEQFF

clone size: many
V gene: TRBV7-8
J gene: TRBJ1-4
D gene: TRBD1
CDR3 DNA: TGTGCCAGCAGCCCCCAGACAGGGACTAATGAAAAACTGTTTTTT
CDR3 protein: CASSPQTGTNEKLFF

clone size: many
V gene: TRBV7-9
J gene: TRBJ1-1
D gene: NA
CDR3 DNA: TGTGCCAGCAGCTTTAACCCCACAGGGATGAACACTGAAGCTTTCTTT
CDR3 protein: CASSFNPTGMNTEAFF

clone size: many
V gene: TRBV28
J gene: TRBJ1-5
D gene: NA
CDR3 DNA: TGTGCCAGCAGTGATATTGGGAGTAGCAATCAGCCCCAGCATTTT
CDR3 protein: CASSDIGSSNQPQHF

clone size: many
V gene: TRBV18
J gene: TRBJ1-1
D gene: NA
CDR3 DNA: TGTGCCAGCTCGCCGGGACAGAACACTGAAGCTTTCTTT
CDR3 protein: CASSPGQNTEAFF

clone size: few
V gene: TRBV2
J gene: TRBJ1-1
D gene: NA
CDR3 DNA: TGTGCCAGTGGATTAAAGGGGAACACTGAAGCTTTCTTT
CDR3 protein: CASGLKGNTEAFF

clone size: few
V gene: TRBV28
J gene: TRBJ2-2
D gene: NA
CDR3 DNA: TGTGCCAGCAAAGGACAGAACACCGGGGAGCTGTTTTTT
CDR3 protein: CASKGQNTGELFF

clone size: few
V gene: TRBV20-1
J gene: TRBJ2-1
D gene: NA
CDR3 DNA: TGCAGTGCTAGACCAACTCCAATAGCGCGCTCCTACAATGAGCAGTTCTTC
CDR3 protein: CSARPTPIARSYNEQFF

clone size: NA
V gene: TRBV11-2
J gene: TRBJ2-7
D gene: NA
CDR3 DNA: TGTGCCAGCAGCCCCCCATGGGGCCCCTACGAGCAGTACTTC
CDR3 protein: CASSPPWGPYEQYF

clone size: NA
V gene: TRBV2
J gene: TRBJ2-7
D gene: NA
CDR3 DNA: TGTGCCAGCAGTGACAGGGTTAGTAGGGTCTACGAGCAGTACTTC
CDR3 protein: CASSDRVSRVYEQYF

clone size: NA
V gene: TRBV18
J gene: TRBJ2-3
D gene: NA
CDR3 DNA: TGTGCCAGCTCACCCTACACACAACTTAGCACAGATACGCAGTATTTT
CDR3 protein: CASSPYTQLSTDTQYF

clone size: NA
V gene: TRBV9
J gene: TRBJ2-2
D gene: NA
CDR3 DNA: TGTGCCAGCAGCGTAGTAGGGGTCACCGGGGAGCTGTTTTTT
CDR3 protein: CASSVVGVTGELFF

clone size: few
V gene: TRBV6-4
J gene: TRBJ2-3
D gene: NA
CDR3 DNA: TGTGCCAGCAGCAGTACGGTTGGCACAGATACGCAGTATTTT
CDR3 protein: CASSSTVGTDTQYF

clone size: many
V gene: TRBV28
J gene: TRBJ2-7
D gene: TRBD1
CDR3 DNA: TGTGCCAGCAGTTCACCGGGACAGGGGCCTAGGGGGCAGTACTTC
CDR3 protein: CASSSPGQGPRGQYF

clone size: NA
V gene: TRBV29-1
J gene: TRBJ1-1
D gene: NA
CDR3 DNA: TGCAGCGTCTCTATGGGACACAAGACATCCGAAGCTTTCTTT
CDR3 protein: CSVSMGHKTSEAFF

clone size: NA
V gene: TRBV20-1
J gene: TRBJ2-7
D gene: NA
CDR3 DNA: TGCCTGCCCAAGCGGACCGCTAGTGAGCAGTACTTC
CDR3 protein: CLPKRTASEQYF

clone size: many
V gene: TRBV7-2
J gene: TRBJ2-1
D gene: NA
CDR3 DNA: TGTGCCAGCAGCCCAACACAGAGCTTGCCCTACTCCTACAATGAGCAGTTCTTC
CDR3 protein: CASSPTQSLPYSYNEQFF

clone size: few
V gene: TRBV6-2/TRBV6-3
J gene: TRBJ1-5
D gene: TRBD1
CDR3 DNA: TGTGCCAGCAGGCGACAGGGCCTCAATCAGCCCCAGCATTTT
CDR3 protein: CASRRQGLNQPQHF

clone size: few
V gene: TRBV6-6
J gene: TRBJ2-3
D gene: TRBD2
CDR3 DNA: TGTGCCAGCAGAGAGCGGGGGGGCCTTATTTTCGCAGATACGCAGTATTTT
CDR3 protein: CASRERGGLIFADTQYF

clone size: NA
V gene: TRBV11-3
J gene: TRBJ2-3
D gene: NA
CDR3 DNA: TGTGCCAGCAGCTACCAATCCGGGCATTCGGACACAGATACGCAGTATTTT
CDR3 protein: CASSYQSGHSDTDTQYF

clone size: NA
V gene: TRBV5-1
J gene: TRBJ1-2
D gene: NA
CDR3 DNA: TGCGCCAGCAGCTTACCGGGCGATTCGGCTGGCTACACCTTC
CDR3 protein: CASSLPGDSAGYTF

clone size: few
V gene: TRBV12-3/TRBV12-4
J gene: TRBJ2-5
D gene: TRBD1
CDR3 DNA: TGTGCCAGCAGCCCGACAGGGCAAGAGACCCAGTACTTC
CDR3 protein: CASSPTGQETQYF

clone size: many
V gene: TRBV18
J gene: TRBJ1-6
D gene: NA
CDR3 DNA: TGTGCCAGCTCGCCAGGCGGGGGGCGTCGAGATAATTCACCCCTCCACTTT
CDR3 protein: CASSPGGGRRDNSPLHF

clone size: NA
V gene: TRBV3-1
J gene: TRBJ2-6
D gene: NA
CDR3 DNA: TGTGCCAGCAGCCAAGTTGCGGGTTATCTAAACGGGGCCAACGTCCTGACTTTC
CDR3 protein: CASSQVAGYLNGANVLTF

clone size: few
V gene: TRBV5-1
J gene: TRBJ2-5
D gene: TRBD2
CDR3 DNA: TGCGCCAGCAGCACCGGACTAGCGGGGGACCAAGAGACCCAGTACTTC
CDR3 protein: CASSTGLAGDQETQYF

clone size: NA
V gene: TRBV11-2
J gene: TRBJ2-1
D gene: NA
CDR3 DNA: TGTGCCAGCAGCTTAATCAGTCGCGATGAGCAGTTCTTC
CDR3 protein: CASSLISRDEQFF

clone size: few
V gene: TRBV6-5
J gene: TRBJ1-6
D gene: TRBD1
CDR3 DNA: TGTGCCAGCAGTTACTCCAGGGGGCGGACCTATAATTCACCCCTCCACTTT
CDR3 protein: CASSYSRGRTYNSPLHF

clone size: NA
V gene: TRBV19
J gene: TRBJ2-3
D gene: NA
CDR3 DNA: TGTGCCAGTAGTGGTGGAGGGTACAGCACAGATACGCAGTATTTT
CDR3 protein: CASSGGGYSTDTQYF

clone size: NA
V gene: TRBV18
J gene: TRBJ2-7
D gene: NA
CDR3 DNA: TGTGCCAGCTCATCACAGGATCTAAGCTCCTACGAGCAGTACTTC
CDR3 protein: CASSSQDLSSYEQYF

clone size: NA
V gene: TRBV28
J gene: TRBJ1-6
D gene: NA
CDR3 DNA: TGTGCCAGCAGCAACAGGGCTCTCGGGAGTTCACCCCTCCACTTT
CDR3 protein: CASSNRALGSSPLHF

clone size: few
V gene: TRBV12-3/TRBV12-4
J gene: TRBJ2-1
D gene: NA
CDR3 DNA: TGTGCCAGCAGCCTCGAGTTTTTTGAGCAGTTCTTC
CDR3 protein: CASSLEFFEQFF

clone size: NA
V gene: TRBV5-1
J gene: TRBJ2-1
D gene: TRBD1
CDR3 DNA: TGCGCCAGCAGCCTTGACAGGGCCTCCTACAATGAGCAGTTCTTC
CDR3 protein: CASSLDRASYNEQFF

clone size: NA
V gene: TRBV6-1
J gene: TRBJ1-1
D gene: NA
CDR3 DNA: TGTGCCAGCAGTAGATTTTACAGGGCACAAGGGACTGAAGCTTTCTTT
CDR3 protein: CASSRFYRAQGTEAFF

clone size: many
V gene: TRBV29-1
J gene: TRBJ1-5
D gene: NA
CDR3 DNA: TGCAGCGTCACATATCAGGGGAGCAATCAGCCCCAGCATTTT
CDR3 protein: CSVTYQGSNQPQHF

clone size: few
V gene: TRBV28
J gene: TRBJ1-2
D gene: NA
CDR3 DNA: TGTGCCAGCCGAGGGCCTTACCGGAACTATGGCTACACCTTC
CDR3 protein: CASRGPYRNYGYTF

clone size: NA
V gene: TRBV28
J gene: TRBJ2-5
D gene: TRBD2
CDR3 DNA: TGTGCCAGCAGTTTAATCCGGCGGGGGGGCCCAGAGACCCAGTACTTC
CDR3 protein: CASSLIRRGGPETQYF

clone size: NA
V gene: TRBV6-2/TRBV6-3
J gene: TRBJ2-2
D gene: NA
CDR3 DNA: TGTGCCAGCTCGTCAAGGCCCGGGGAGCTGTTTTTT
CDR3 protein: CASSSRPGELFF

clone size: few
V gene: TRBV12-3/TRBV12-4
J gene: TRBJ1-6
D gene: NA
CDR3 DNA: TGTGCCAGCAGCAACGGTAACAATTCACCCCTCCACTTT
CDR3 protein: CASSNGNNSPLHF

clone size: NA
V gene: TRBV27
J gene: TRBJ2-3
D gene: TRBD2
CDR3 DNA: TGTGCCAGCACCCCCACTAGCGGGCCCACAGATACGCAGTATTTT
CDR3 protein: CASTPTSGPTDTQYF

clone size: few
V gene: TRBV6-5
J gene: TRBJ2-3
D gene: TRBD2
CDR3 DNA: TGTGCCAGCAGTTCCCGACGGCCTAGCGGGGGGACTAGCACAGATACGCAGTATTTT
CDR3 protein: CASSSRRPSGGTSTDTQYF

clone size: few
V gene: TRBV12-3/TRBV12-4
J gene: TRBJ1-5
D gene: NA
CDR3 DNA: TGTGCCAGCAGCAAAACAGCTGACAATCAGCCCCAGCATTTT
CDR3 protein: CASSKTADNQPQHF

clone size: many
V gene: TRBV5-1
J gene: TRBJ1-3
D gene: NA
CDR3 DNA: TGCGCCAGCACCGACAGTAACTCTGGAAACACCATATATTTT
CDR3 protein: CASTDSNSGNTIYF

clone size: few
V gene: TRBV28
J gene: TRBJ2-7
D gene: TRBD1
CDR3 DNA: TGTGCCAGCAGCGGACAGGGGATAAAGTACGAGCAGTACTTC
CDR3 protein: CASSGQGIKYEQYF

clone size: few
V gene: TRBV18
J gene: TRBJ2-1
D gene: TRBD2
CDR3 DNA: TGTGCCAGCTCACCTAGCGGGGGGGCCAATGAGCAGTTCTTC
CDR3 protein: CASSPSGGANEQFF

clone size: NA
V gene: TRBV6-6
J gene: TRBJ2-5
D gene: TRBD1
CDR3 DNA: TGTGCCAGCAGTTACAACAGGGGGCAAGAGACCCAGTACTTC
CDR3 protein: CASSYNRGQETQYF

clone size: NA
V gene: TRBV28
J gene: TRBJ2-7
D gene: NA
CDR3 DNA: TGTGCCAGCAGTTTGTCAGAAACTTACGAGCAGTACTTC
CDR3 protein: CASSLSETYEQYF

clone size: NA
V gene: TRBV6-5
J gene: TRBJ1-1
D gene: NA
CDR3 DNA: TGTGCCAGCAGCACCAGGAGAACTGAAGCTTTCTTT
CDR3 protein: CASSTRRTEAFF